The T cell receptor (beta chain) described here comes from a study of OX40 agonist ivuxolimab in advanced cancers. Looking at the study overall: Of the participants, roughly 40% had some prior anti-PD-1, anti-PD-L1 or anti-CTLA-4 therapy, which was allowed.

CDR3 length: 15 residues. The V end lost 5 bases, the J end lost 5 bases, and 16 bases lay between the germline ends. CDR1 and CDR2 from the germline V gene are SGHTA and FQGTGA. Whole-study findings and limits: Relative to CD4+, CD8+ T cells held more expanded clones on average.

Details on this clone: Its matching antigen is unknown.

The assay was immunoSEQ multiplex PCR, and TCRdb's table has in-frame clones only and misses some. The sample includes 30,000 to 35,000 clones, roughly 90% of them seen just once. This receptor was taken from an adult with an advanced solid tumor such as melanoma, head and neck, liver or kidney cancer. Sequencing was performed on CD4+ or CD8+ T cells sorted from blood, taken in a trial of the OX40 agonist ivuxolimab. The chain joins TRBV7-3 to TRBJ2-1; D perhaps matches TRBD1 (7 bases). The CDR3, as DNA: TGTGCCAGCAGCCACCCTCAGGGGGGTGACAATGAGCAGTTCTTC. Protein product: CASSHPQGGDNEQFF. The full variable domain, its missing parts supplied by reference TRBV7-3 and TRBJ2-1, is GAGVSQTPSNKVTEKGKYVELRCDPISGHTALYWYRQSLGQGPEFLIYFQGTGAADDSGLPNDRFFAVRPEGSVSTLKIQRTERGDSAVYLCASSHPQGGDNEQFFGPGTRLTVL.